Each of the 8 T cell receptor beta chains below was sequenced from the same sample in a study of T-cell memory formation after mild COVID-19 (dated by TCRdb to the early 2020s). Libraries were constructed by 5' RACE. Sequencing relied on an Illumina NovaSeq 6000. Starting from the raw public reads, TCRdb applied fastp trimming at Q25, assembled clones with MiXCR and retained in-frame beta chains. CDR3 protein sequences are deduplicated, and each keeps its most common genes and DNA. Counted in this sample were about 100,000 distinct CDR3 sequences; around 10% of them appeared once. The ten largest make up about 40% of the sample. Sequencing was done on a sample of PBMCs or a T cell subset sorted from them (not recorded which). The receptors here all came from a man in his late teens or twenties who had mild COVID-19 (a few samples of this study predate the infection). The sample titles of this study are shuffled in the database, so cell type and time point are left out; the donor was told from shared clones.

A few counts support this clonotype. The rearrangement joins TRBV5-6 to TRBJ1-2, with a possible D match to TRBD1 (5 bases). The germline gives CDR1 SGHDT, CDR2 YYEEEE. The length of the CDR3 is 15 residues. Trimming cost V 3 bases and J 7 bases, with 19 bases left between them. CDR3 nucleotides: TGTGCCAGCAGCTCTGATATCGGCAGGGTACGTGGCTACACCTTC. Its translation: CASSSDIGRVRGYTF.

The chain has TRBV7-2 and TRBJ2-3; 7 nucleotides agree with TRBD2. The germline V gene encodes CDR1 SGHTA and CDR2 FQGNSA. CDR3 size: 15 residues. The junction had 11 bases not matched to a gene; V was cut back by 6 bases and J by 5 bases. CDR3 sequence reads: CASRTWGGAGDTQYF. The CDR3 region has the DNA TGTGCCAGCAGGACCTGGGGAGGGGCGGGAGATACGCAGTATTTT. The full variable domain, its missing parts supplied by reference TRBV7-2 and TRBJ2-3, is GAGVSQSPSNKVTEKGKDVELRCDPISGHTALYWYRQSLGQGLEFLIYFQGNSAPDKSGLPSDRFSAERTGGSVSTLTIQRTQQEDSAVYLCASRTWGGAGDTQYFGPGTRLTVL.

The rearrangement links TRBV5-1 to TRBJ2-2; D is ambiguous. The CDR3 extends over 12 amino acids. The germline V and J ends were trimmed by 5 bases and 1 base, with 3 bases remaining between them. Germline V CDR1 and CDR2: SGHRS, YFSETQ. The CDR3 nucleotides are TGCGCCAGCAGTCAGAACACCGGGGAGCTGTTTTTT. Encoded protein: CASSQNTGELFF.

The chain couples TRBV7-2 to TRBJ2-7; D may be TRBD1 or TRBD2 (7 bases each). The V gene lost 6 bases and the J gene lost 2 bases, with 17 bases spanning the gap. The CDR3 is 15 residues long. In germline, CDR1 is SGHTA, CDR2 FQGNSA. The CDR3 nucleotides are TGTGCCAGCAGTCAAGTCAGGGGGGGTACCTACGAGCAGTACTTC. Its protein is CASSQVRGGTYEQYF.

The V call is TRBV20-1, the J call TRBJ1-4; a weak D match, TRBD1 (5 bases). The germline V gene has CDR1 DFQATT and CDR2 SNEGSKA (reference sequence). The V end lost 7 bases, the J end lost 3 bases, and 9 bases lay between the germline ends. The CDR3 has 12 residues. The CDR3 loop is CSVGGANEKLFF. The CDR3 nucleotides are TGCAGTGTTGGGGGGGCTAATGAAAAACTGTTTTTT.

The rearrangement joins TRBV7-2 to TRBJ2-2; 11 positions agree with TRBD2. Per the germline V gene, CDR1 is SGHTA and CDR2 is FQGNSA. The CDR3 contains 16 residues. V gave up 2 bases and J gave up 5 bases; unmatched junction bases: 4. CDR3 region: CASSLLPSGGTGELFF. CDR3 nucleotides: TGTGCCAGCAGCTTATTGCCTAGCGGGGGGACCGGGGAGCTGTTTTTT.

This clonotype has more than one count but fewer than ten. The CDR3: CASSPVGAAEAFF. The CDR3 coding sequence is TGTGCCAGCAGCCCCGTGGGTGCGGCTGAAGCTTTCTTT. The V gene is TRBV7-9, the J gene TRBJ1-1; D remains unclear. The CDR3 is 13 amino acids. V was shortened by 5 bases and J by 6 bases, with 13 bases between the two germline ends. Germline V gene data show CDR1 as SEHNR and CDR2 as FQNEAQ (reference sequence).

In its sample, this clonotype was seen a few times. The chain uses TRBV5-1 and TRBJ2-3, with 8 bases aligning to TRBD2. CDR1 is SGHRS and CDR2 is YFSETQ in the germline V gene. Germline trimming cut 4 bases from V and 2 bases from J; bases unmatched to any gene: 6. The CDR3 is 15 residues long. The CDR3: CASSPLLADTDTQYF. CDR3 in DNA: TGCGCCAGCAGCCCGCTACTAGCGGACACAGATACGCAGTATTTT.